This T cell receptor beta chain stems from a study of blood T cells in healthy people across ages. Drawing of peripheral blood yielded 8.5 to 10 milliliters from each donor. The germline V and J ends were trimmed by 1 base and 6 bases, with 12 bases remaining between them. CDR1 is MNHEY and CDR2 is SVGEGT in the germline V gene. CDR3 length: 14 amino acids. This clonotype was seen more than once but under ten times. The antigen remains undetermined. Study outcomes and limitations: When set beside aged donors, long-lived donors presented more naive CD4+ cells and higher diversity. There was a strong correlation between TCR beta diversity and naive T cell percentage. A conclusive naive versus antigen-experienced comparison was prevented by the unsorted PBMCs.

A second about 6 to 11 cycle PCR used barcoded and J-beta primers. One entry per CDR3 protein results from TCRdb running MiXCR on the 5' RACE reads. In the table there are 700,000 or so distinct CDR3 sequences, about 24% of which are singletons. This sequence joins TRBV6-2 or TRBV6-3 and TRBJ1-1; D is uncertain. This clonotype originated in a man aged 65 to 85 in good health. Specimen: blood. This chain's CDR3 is CASSYFNGRPEAFF. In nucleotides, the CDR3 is TGTGCCAGCAGTTACTTTAACGGTCGACCTGAAGCTTTCTTT.